These T cell receptor beta chains were read from a single sample in a study of blood T cell repertoires in COVID-19. Sequencing was performed with immunoSEQ multiplex PCR; in TCRdb, only in-frame clones are kept and a portion is missing. This sample has some 170,000 clones; around 76% occur once, and the top ten carry roughly 9.1%. The sequenced sample consisted of peripheral blood. These receptors were collected from a woman aged 70-85 years with acute or convalescent COVID-19. CDR3s include the opening cysteine and the closing phenylalanine or tryptophan. D genes are given only for firm matches. Part of the rows lack a size; the others show once, few, many or a class for expanded clones.

cdr3_nt: TGTGCCAGCAGTTACACCCCGGCCGGGGAGCTGTTTTTT
cdr3_aa: CASSYTPAGELFF
j_call: TRBJ2-2
d_call: -
clone_size: -
v_call: TRBV6-2/TRBV6-3

cdr3_nt: TGTGCCAGCAGTTTTTCACCGGGACAGACCTACGAGCAGTACTTC
cdr3_aa: CASSFSPGQTYEQYF
j_call: TRBJ2-7
d_call: TRBD1
clone_size: once
v_call: TRBV27

cdr3_nt: TGTGCCAGCAGTTTGGGGGGGGCAGGGACGAACACTGAAGCTTTCTTT
cdr3_aa: CASSLGGAGTNTEAFF
j_call: TRBJ1-1
d_call: -
clone_size: few
v_call: TRBV28

cdr3_nt: TGTGCCAGCAGTACACTCAAGGACACGAAAAACATTCAGTACTTC
cdr3_aa: CASSTLKDTKNIQYF
j_call: TRBJ2-4
d_call: -
clone_size: once
v_call: TRBV6-5

cdr3_nt: TGCGCCAGCAGCAGGTTAGGGGGGGCCTTCAGTAATGAGCAGTTCTTC
cdr3_aa: CASSRLGGAFSNEQFF
j_call: TRBJ2-1
d_call: -
clone_size: once
v_call: TRBV5-1

cdr3_nt: TGTGCCATCAGTTGGACTAGCGACGGGTACAATGAGCAGTTCTTC
cdr3_aa: CAISWTSDGYNEQFF
j_call: TRBJ2-1
d_call: TRBD2
clone_size: -
v_call: TRBV10-3

cdr3_nt: TGTGCCAGCAGTAAAGCGGGGGGAGGAGGGTCGCAAGAGACCCAGTACTTC
cdr3_aa: CASSKAGGGGSQETQYF
j_call: TRBJ2-5
d_call: TRBD2
clone_size: -
v_call: TRBV9

cdr3_nt: TGTGCCAGCAGCTTAGCGGGCCTGAACACTGAAGCTTTCTTT
cdr3_aa: CASSLAGLNTEAFF
j_call: TRBJ1-1
d_call: -
clone_size: -
v_call: TRBV7-2

cdr3_nt: TGTGCCAGCAGCGGGGCGCTGAACACCGGGGAGCTGTTTTTT
cdr3_aa: CASSGALNTGELFF
j_call: TRBJ2-2
d_call: -
clone_size: once
v_call: TRBV6-2/TRBV6-3

cdr3_nt: TGTGCAAGTCGCTTAGTGGTCAGGGTAGTGGGAGCTTTCTTT
cdr3_aa: CASRLVVRVVGAFF
j_call: TRBJ1-1
d_call: -
clone_size: few
v_call: TRBV12-2

cdr3_nt: TGTGCCACCAGCAGAGAAAGTCGGGGGGCCGGGGAGCTGTTTTTT
cdr3_aa: CATSRESRGAGELFF
j_call: TRBJ2-2
d_call: TRBD2
clone_size: -
v_call: TRBV15

cdr3_nt: TGTGCCAGCAGCGAAAACGACAGGGCGGGTGAAAAACTGTTTTTT
cdr3_aa: CASSENDRAGEKLFF
j_call: TRBJ1-4
d_call: TRBD1
clone_size: -
v_call: TRBV7-6

cdr3_nt: TGTGCCAGCAGCCGCACAGGGGGGAACACCGGGGAGCTGTTTTTT
cdr3_aa: CASSRTGGNTGELFF
j_call: TRBJ2-2
d_call: TRBD1
clone_size: -
v_call: TRBV7-8